The source of this TCR beta chain is a study of T cell repertoires in cytomegalovirus infection. Study-level background: Indications came from public TCR beta signatures; they pointed to CMV infection and to a matching HLA type. Study-wide results and caveats: The study found HLA-C-restricted CMV-specific TCR beta clonotypes dominating the ex vivo response.

The germline V gene has CDR1 SGHTA and CDR2 FQGNSA. Trimming pared 8 bases from V and 4 bases from J, leaving 9 bases between. CDR3 size: 11 residues. TCRdb called the reads again in MiXCR, with one record for every CDR3 protein. Found here are some 150,000 distinct CDR3 sequences, about 6.1% of them singletons; the top ten hold approximately 18%. This clonotype was counted ten times or more. Its antigen remains unknown. Source material: PBMCs. This sequence was found in a human donor in good health (CMV status not recorded). Some clones in this sample may be carry-over from other donors' samples. The rearrangement uses TRBV7-2 and TRBJ2-7; the D gene could be TRBD1 or TRBD2 (5 bases each). This CDR3 reads CASGDGYEQYF. In DNA, the CDR3 is TGTGCCAGCGGGGACGGATACGAGCAGTACTTC.